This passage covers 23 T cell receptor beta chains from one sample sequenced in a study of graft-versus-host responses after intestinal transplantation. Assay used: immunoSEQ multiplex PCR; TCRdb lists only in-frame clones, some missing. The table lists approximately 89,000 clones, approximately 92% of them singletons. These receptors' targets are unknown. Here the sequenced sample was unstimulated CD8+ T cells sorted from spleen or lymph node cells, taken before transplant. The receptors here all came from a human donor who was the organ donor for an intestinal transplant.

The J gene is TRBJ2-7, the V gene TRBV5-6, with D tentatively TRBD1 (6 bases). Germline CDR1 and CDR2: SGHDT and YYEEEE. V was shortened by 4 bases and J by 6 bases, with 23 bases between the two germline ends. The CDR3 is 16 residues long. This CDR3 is CASSRGRGAFRLEQYF. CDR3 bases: TGTGCCAGCAGCCGTGGCAGGGGCGCCTTCCGTCTCGAGCAGTACTTC. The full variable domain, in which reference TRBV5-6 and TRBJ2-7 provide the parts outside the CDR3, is DAGVTQSPTHLIKTRGQQVTLRCSPKSGHDTVSWYQQALGQGPQFIFQYYEEEERQRGNFPDRFSGHQFPNYSSELNVNALLLGDSALYLCASSRGRGAFRLEQYFGPGTRLTVT.

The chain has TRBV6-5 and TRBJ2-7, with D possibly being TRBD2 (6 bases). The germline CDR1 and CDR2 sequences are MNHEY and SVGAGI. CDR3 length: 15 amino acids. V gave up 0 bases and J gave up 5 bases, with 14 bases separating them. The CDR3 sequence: CASSYSSAGIDEQYF. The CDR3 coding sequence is TGTGCCAGCAGTTACTCCTCGGCGGGGATCGACGAGCAGTACTTC.

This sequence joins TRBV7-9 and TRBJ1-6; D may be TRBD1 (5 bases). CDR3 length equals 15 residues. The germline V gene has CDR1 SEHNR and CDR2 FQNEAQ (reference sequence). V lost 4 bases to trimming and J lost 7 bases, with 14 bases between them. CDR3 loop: CASSSGYLENSPLHF. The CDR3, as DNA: TGTGCCAGCAGCTCAGGGTATTTGGAGAATTCACCCCTCCACTTT.

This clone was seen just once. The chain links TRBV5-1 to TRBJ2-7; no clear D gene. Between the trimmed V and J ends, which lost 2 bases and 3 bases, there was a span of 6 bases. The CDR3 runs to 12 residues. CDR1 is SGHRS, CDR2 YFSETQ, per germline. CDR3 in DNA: TGCGCCAGCAGCTTTAACAGCTACGAGCAGTACTTC. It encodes CASSFNSYEQYF.

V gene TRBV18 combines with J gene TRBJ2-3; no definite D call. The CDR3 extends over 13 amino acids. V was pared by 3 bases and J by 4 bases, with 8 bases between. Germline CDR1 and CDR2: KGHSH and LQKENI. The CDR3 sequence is CASSPTSADTQYF. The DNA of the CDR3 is TGTGCCAGCTCACCTACGAGCGCAGATACGCAGTATTTT.

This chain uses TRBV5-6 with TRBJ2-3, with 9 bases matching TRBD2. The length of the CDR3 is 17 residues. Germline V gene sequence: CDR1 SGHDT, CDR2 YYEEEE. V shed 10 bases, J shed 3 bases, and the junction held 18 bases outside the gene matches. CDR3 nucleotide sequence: TGTGCCTCCAGGGGGGTCCTAGCGGGGAAACGGACAGATACGCAGTATTTT. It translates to CASRGVLAGKRTDTQYF.

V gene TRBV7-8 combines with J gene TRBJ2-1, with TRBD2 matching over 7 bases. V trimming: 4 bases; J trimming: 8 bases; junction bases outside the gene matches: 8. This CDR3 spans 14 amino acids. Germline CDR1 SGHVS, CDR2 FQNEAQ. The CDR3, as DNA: TGTGCCAGCAGCTCTCAGCGGGGTTTGGATGAGCAGTTCTTC. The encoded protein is CASSSQRGLDEQFF.

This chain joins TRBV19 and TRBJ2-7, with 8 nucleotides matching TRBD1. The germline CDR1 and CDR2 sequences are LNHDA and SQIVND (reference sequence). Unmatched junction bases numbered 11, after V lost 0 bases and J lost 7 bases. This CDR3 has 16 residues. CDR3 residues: CASSIDSTGALWEQYF. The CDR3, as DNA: TGTGCCAGTAGTATAGACTCGACAGGGGCCTTGTGGGAGCAGTACTTC. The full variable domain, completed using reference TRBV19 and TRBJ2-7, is DGGITQSPKYLFRKEGQNVTLSCEQNLNHDAMYWYRQDPGQGLRLIYYSQIVNDFQKGDIAEGYSVSREKKESFPLTVTSAQKNPTAFYLCASSIDSTGALWEQYFGPGTRLTVT.

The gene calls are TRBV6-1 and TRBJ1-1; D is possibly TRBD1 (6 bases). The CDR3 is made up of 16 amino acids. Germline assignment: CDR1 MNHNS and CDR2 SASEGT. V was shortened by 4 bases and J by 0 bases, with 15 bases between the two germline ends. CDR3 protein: CASSGGGARMNTEAFF. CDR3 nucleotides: TGTGCCAGCAGTGGCGGGGGGGCAAGGATGAACACTGAAGCTTTCTTT.

As DNA, the CDR3 is TGTGCCAGCAGCCCCCGCCTCGCGGGAGGGCGCAATGAGCAGTTCTTC. Its translation is CASSPRLAGGRNEQFF. This chain uses TRBV4-2 with TRBJ2-1; 9 nucleotides align to TRBD2. The CDR3 has 16 residues. With 4 bases clipped from V and 6 bases from J, the junction kept 10 bases outside the gene matches. CDR1 and CDR2 (germline): LGHNA, YNFKEQ.

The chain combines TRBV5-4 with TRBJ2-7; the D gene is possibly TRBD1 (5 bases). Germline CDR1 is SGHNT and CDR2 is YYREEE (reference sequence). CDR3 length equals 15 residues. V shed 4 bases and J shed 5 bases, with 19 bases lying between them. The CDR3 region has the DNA TGTGCCAGCAGCGCCGACAGCCGGTCGTCCAACGAGCAGTACTTC. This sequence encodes CASSADSRSSNEQYF. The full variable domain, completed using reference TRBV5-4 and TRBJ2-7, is ETGVTQSPTHLIKTRGQQVTLRCSSQSGHNTVSWYQQALGQGPQFIFQYYREEENGRGNFPPRFSGLQFPNYSSELNVNALELDDSALYLCASSADSRSSNEQYFGPGTRLTVT.

As DNA, the CDR3 is TGTGCCAGCAGCTTAGTAGGGGCCCACGGGAACACTGAAGCTTTCTTT. As protein: CASSLVGAHGNTEAFF. The chain employs TRBV7-8 and TRBJ1-1; possibly TRBD1 for D (5 bases). V was trimmed by 1 base and J by 1 base, leaving 13 bases between them. The CDR3 covers 16 residues. Germline-derived CDR1 and CDR2 are SGHVS and FQNEAQ.

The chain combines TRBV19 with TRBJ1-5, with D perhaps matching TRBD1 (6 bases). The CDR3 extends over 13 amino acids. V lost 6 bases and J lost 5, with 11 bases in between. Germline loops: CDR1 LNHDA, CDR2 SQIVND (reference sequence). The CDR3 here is CASRGQRHQPQHF. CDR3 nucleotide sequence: TGTGCCAGTAGAGGACAGCGACATCAGCCCCAGCATTTT.

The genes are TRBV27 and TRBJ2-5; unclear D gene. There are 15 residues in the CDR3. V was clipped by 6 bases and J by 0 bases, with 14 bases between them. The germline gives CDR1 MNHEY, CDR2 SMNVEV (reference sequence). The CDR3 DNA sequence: TGTGCCAGCAGACATGATTCAGAAAACCAAGAGACCCAGTACTTC. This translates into CASRHDSENQETQYF.

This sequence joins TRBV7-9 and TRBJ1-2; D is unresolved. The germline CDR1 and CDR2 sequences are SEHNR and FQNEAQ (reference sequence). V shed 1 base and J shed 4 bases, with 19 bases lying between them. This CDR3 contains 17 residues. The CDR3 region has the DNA TGTGCCAGCAGCTTAGTCAGGATCCCCGAAGTGGTCTATGGCTACACCTTC. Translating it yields CASSLVRIPEVVYGYTF.

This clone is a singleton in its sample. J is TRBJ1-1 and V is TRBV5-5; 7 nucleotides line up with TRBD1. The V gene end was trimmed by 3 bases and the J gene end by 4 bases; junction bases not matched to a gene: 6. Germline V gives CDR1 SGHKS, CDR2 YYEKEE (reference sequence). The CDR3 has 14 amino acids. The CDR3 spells CASSSGQSSTEAFF. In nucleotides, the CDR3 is TGTGCCAGCAGCTCGGGACAGAGTTCCACTGAAGCTTTCTTT.

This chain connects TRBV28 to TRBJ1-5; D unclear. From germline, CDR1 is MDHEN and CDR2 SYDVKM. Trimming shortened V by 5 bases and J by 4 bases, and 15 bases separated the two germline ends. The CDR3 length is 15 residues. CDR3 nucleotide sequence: TGTGCCAGCAGTCCACACGACTATATAAATCAGCCCCAGCATTTT. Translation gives CASSPHDYINQPQHF.

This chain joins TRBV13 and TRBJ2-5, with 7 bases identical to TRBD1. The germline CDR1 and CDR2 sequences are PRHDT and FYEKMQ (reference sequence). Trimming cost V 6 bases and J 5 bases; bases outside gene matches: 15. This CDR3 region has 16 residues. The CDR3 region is CASSLRTTGVWETQYF. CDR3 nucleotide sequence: TGTGCCAGCAGTTTACGAACTACAGGGGTGTGGGAGACCCAGTACTTC.

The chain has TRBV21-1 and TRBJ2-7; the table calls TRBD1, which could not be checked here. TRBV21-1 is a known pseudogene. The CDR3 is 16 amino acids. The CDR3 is CASSNEGVGRAYEQYF. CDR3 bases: TGTGCCAGCAGCAACGAAGGGGTTGGGCGAGCCTACGAGCAGTACTTC.

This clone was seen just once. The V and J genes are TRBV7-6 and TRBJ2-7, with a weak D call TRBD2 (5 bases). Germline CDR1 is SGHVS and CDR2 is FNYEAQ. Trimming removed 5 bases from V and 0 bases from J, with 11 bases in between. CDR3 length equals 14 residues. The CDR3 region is CASSGLASSYEQYF. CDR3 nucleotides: TGTGCCAGCAGCGGTCTAGCCAGCTCCTACGAGCAGTACTTC.

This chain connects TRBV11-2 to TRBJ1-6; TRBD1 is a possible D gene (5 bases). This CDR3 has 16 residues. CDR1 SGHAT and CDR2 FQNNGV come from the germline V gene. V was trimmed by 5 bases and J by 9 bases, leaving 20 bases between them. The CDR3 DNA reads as TGTGCCAGCAGCCCTTACCCAACCCAGGGCGTTTCACCCCTCCACTTT. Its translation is CASSPYPTQGVSPLHF.

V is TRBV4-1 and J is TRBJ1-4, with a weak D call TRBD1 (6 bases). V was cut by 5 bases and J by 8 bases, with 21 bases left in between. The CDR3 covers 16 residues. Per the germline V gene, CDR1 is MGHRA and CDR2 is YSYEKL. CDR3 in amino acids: CASSDSAYRVGEKLFF. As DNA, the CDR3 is TGCGCCAGCAGCGATTCCGCCTACAGGGTAGGGGAAAAACTGTTTTTT.

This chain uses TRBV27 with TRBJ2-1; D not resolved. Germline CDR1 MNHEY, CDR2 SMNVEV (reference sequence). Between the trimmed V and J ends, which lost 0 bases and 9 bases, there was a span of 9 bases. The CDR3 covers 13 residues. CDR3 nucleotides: TGTGCCAGCAGTTTATCGGCTAGTCTTGAGCAGTTCTTC. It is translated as CASSLSASLEQFF.